Following are 30 T cell receptor beta chains from one sample sequenced in a study of blood T cell repertoires in COVID-19. The repertoire was sequenced with immunoSEQ multiplex PCR; TCRdb's copy has only in-frame clones and lacks some. Here the sample spans roughly 130,000 clones, approximately 88% being singletons. Material for sequencing was peripheral blood. These receptors were obtained from a man in his sixties with active or convalescent COVID-19.

This clone was seen just once. The chain combines TRBV7-3 with TRBJ2-7; 7 bases fit TRBD1. Germline CDR1 SGHTA, CDR2 FQGTGA. With V trimmed by 1 base and J by 4 bases, 7 bases remained unmatched. This CDR3 contains 15 residues. The CDR3 loop reads CASSLNPGQHYEQYF. The DNA of the CDR3 is TGTGCCAGCAGCTTAAACCCGGGACAGCATTACGAGCAGTACTTC. Combining the CDR3 with reference TRBV7-3 and TRBJ2-7 gives the whole variable domain GAGVSQTPSNKVTEKGKYVELRCDPISGHTALYWYRQSLGQGPEFLIYFQGTGAADDSGLPNDRFFAVRPEGSVSTLKIQRTERGDSAVYLCASSLNPGQHYEQYFGPGTRLTVT.

This chain uses TRBV7-2 with TRBJ2-1; D is perhaps TRBD2 (7 bases). The CDR3 runs 16 residues. Between the trimmed V and J ends, which lost 5 bases and 8 bases, there was a span of 22 bases. Germline CDR1 reads SGHTA; CDR2 reads FQGNSA. CDR3 in DNA: TGTGCCAGCAGCCCCAGGGGAGGCCGGGGGGCCTATGAGCAGTTCTTC. It encodes CASSPRGGRGAYEQFF.

The chain uses TRBV27 and TRBJ1-1; tentative D call: TRBD1 (5 bases). CDR1 is MNHEY and CDR2 is SMNVEV in the germline V gene (reference sequence). The CDR3 covers 15 residues. The V end lost 6 bases, the J end lost 2 bases, and 16 bases lay between the germline ends. This CDR3 reads CASRKRGDPNTEAFF. Here the CDR3 DNA reads TGTGCCAGCAGGAAGCGGGGGGACCCAAACACTGAAGCTTTCTTT.

The chain recombines TRBV6-5 with TRBJ1-2, with a tentative D call TRBD1 (5 bases). The germline gives CDR1 MNHEY, CDR2 SVGAGI. The CDR3 consists of 15 residues. Trimming cost V 6 bases and J 8 bases, with 22 bases left between them. The CDR3 DNA reads TGTGCCAGCAGGTCGGGACTGGGCCCTATAAGGGGCTACACCTTC. Amino acid sequence: CASRSGLGPIRGYTF.

CDR3 nucleotides: TGTGCCACCAGTGATACTAGCGGGATAGTGGGCGAGCAGTACTTC. It is translated as CATSDTSGIVGEQYF. The gene calls are TRBV24-1 and TRBJ2-7; TRBD2 aligns across 10 bases. This CDR3 is built from 15 residues. After removal of 3 bases from V and 6 bases from J, the junction contained 7 bases not matched to a gene. Germline values: CDR1 KGHDR, CDR2 SFDVKD.

The chain couples TRBV19 to TRBJ1-5; TRBD1 might be the D (6 bases). This CDR3 contains 15 residues. From germline, CDR1 is LNHDA and CDR2 SQIVND (reference sequence). The germline V and J ends were trimmed by 3 bases and 5 bases, with 14 bases remaining between them. CDR3: CASSILSGAHQPQHF. The DNA for the CDR3 is TGTGCCAGTAGTATCCTTTCAGGGGCGCATCAGCCCCAGCATTTT.

The chain has TRBV24-1 and TRBJ1-5; TRBD1 aligns across 10 bases. From germline, CDR1 is KGHDR and CDR2 SFDVKD. CDR3 length equals 16 residues. V trimming: 3 bases; J trimming: 2 bases; junction bases outside the gene matches: 3. CDR3: CATSDAGQGGNQPQHF. The CDR3 bases are TGTGCCACCAGTGATGCTGGACAGGGGGGCAATCAGCCCCAGCATTTT.

This clone was seen a single time. The V gene is TRBV24-1, the J gene TRBJ2-1, with 8 bases aligning to TRBD1. V shed 4 bases, J shed 0 bases, and the junction held 7 bases outside the gene matches. The CDR3 is made up of 17 amino acids. Looked up from germline, CDR1 is KGHDR and CDR2 is SFDVKD. In DNA, the CDR3 is TGTGCCACCAGTGACCCGGGACAGGTCAGCTCCTACAATGAGCAGTTCTTC. Amino acids: CATSDPGQVSSYNEQFF.

The gene calls are TRBV4-1 and TRBJ1-1; the D is unclear. This CDR3 region has 15 residues. The germline CDR1 and CDR2 sequences are MGHRA and YSYEKL. With 3 bases removed from V and 1 base from J, the gap between germline ends came to 12 bases. The CDR3 nucleotides read TGCGCCAGCAGCCAGATTCTGGCACCGAACACTGAAGCTTTCTTT. It codes for CASSQILAPNTEAFF.

V is TRBV27 and J is TRBJ2-1; D ambiguous. The CDR3 length is 13 residues. CDR1 MNHEY and CDR2 SMNVEV come from the germline V gene (reference sequence). The ends were cut back, 7 bases at V and 2 bases at J, with 9 bases in the middle. CDR3 amino acids: CASMRSPYNEQFF. The CDR3 DNA follows: TGTGCCAGCATGAGGAGCCCCTACAATGAGCAGTTCTTC.

The V gene is TRBV18, the J gene TRBJ2-5, with D perhaps TRBD2 (6 bases). The CDR3 length is 14 residues. Germline V gives CDR1 KGHSH, CDR2 LQKENI. V was shortened by 8 bases and J by 5 bases, with 18 bases between the two germline ends. CDR3 loop: CASTGTPEGETQYF. The CDR3 DNA sequence: TGTGCCAGCACCGGGACTCCGGAAGGGGAGACCCAGTACTTC. Drawing the rest from reference TRBV18 and TRBJ2-5, the complete variable domain is NAGVMQNPRHLVRRRGQEARLRCSPMKGHSHVYWYRQLPEEGLKFMVYLQKENIIDESGMPKERFSAEFPKEGPSILRIQQVVRGDSAAYFCASTGTPEGETQYFGPGTRLLVL.

The chain links TRBV5-5 to TRBJ1-5, with a possible D match to TRBD1 (5 bases). V lost 4 bases and J lost 5, with 13 bases in between. Per germline, CDR1 SGHKS and CDR2 YYEKEE (reference sequence). This CDR3 spans 14 amino acids. The CDR3 DNA follows: TGTGCCAGCAGCACCAGGGAATCCCATCAGCCCCAGCATTTT. It specifies CASSTRESHQPQHF. The full variable domain, with the rest looked up from reference TRBV5-5 and TRBJ1-5, is DAGVTQSPTHLIKTRGQQVTLRCSPISGHKSVSWYQQVLGQGPQFIFQYYEKEERGRGNFPDRFSARQFPNYSSELNVNALLLGDSALYLCASSTRESHQPQHFGDGTRLSIL.

The CDR3 DNA follows: TGCGCCAGCAGCTTGCAAGCGGGAGCCGGGGAGCTGTTTTTT. Translation gives CASSLQAGAGELFF. V usage is TRBV5-1 and J usage is TRBJ2-2; 8 bases map to TRBD2. Germline V gene sequence: CDR1 SGHRS, CDR2 YFSETQ. V was clipped by 1 base and J by 6 bases; unmatched bases: 2. This CDR3 region has 14 residues.

The chain is built from TRBV24-1 and TRBJ2-1, with TRBD1 identical over 10 bases. The CDR3 runs to 17 residues. The trim removed 2 bases at V and 1 base at J, leaving 4 bases unmatched. Germline V gene sequence: CDR1 KGHDR, CDR2 SFDVKD. The CDR3 spells CATSDSPGQGSYNEQFF. Here the CDR3 DNA reads TGTGCCACCAGTGATTCTCCGGGACAGGGGTCCTACAATGAGCAGTTCTTC.

This chain connects TRBV7-3 to TRBJ2-1; weak D call: TRBD1 (5 bases). The CDR3 length is 14 residues. The ends were cut back, 5 bases at V and 7 bases at J, with 15 bases in the middle. Germline loops: CDR1 SGHTA, CDR2 FQGTGA. Written as DNA, the CDR3 is TGTGCCAGCAGCCCTGGGGCAGGGAAGAATGAGCAGTTCTTC. Residues: CASSPGAGKNEQFF.

The chain joins TRBV5-6 to TRBJ1-1, with TRBD1 matching 7 bases. Germline V gene sequence: CDR1 SGHDT, CDR2 YYEEEE. Losses at the gene ends were 2 bases for V and 1 base for J; bases not matched to a gene: 8. This CDR3 spans 16 amino acids. For the CDR3, the DNA is TGTGCCAGCAGCTTAGGGGGACAGTGGGGGAACACTGAAGCTTTCTTT. Translated: CASSLGGQWGNTEAFF.

V and J are TRBV18 and TRBJ2-2; 10 bases fit TRBD1. V trimming: 4 bases; J trimming: 0 bases; junction bases outside the gene matches: 11. Germline loops: CDR1 KGHSH, CDR2 LQKENI. The CDR3 is made up of 19 amino acids. This CDR3 is CASSRVTGGTRANTGELFF. CDR3 coding DNA: TGTGCCAGCTCACGTGTGACAGGGGGCACAAGAGCGAACACCGGGGAGCTGTTTTTT.

This clone was observed a few times. This chain joins TRBV6-6 and TRBJ1-4; D may be TRBD1 (5 bases). The V gene lost 11 bases and the J gene lost 3 bases, with 13 bases spanning the gap. Germline V gene lookup returns CDR1 MNHNY and CDR2 SVGAGI (reference sequence). This CDR3 has 13 amino acids. CDR3 nucleotide sequence: TGTGCCCACGGGGGGAGGCCTAATGAAAAACTGTTTTTT. It encodes CAHGGRPNEKLFF.

CDR3 DNA sequence: TGTGCCAGCAGCCCGGGGCGGGGGGCAGGAGAAAAACTGTTTTTT. Its translation is CASSPGRGAGEKLFF. This chain links TRBV5-8 with TRBJ1-4; tentatively, D is TRBD1 (6 bases). The CDR3 runs 15 residues. Germline lookup yields CDR1 SGHTS and CDR2 YDEGEE. V lost 4 bases and J lost 8, with 18 bases in between.

The count of this clone is one. The CDR3 DNA follows: TGTGCCAGCAGAGATCAGGGATTTGATGGCTACACCTTC. Its protein product is CASRDQGFDGYTF. V is TRBV6-6 and J is TRBJ1-2; a weak D match, TRBD1 (5 bases). V was trimmed by 6 bases and J by 6 bases, leaving 14 bases between them. Germline CDR1 is MNHNY and CDR2 is SVGAGI (reference sequence). The CDR3 runs to 13 residues.

This clone was detected once. In nucleotides, the CDR3 is TGTGCCAGCGGGGCTAGCGGGAAGACCTACAATGAGCAGTTCTTC. Translating it yields CASGASGKTYNEQFF. The J gene is TRBJ2-1, the V gene TRBV3-1 (or the pseudogene TRBV3-2); 9 bases are shared with TRBD2. Germline assignment: CDR1 LGHDT and CDR2 YNNKEL (reference sequence). The ends lost 8 bases at V and 2 bases at J; junction bases unmatched: 7. The CDR3 extends over 15 amino acids.

The chain employs TRBV6-5 and TRBJ2-3; D ambiguous. The V end lost 4 bases, the J end lost 4 bases, and 6 bases lay between the germline ends. CDR1 MNHEY and CDR2 SVGAGI come from the germline V gene. The CDR3 is 12 residues long. The CDR3 is CASSSPSDTQYF. CDR3 DNA: TGTGCCAGCAGTTCTCCCTCAGATACGCAGTATTTT.

The chain has TRBV6-5 and TRBJ1-4; maybe TRBD1 (5 bases). The CDR3 runs to 15 residues. V lost 4 bases and J lost 4, with 13 bases in between. Germline CDR1 MNHEY, CDR2 SVGAGI. CDR3 region: CASSFNDRRNEKLFF. DNA for the CDR3: TGTGCCAGCAGTTTCAACGACAGACGTAATGAAAAACTGTTTTTT.

The CDR3 is CASSEFDRVKAFF. CDR3 nucleotide sequence: TGTGCCAGCAGTGAATTTGACAGGGTAAAAGCTTTCTTT. The chain carries TRBV2 and TRBJ1-1; 7 bases agree with TRBD1. Looked up from germline, CDR1 is SNHLY and CDR2 is FYNNEI. Trimming cost V 2 bases and J 9 bases; bases outside gene matches: 6. CDR3 size: 13 residues. Full variable domain (outside the CDR3, taken from reference TRBV2 and TRBJ1-1): EPEVTQTPSHQVTQMGQEVILRCVPISNHLYFYWYRQILGQKVEFLVSFYNNEISEKSEIFDDQFSVERPDGSNFTLKIRSTKLEDSAMYFCASSEFDRVKAFFGQGTRLTVV.

The chain links TRBV18 to TRBJ2-3; TRBD2 is a possible D gene (6 bases). The CDR3 loop spans 13 amino acids. The V end lost 1 base, the J end lost 10 bases, and 12 bases lay between the germline ends. Germline-derived CDR1 and CDR2 are KGHSH and LQKENI. The DNA for the CDR3 is TGTGCCAGCTCACCACTGACGGGAGAGGCGCAGTATTTT. It codes for CASSPLTGEAQYF.

In this sample, this clone turned up many times. V and J are TRBV15 and TRBJ2-7, with 11 bases identical to TRBD2. In germline, CDR1 is LNHNV, CDR2 YYDKDF (reference sequence). With 2 bases clipped from V and 5 bases from J, the junction kept 5 bases outside the gene matches. The CDR3 covers 15 residues. CDR3 loop: CATSRLAGGAHEQYF. In DNA, the CDR3 is TGTGCCACCAGCAGACTAGCGGGAGGAGCCCACGAGCAGTACTTC.

The chain's CDR3 is CASSTGLAGGLYNEQFF. The CDR3 nucleotides are TGTGCCAGCAGTACGGGACTAGCGGGAGGGTTATACAATGAGCAGTTCTTC. The V gene is TRBV27, the J gene TRBJ2-1, with 16 positions matching TRBD2. CDR1 MNHEY and CDR2 SMNVEV come from the germline V gene (reference sequence). Trimming removed 5 bases from V and 4 bases from J; junction bases left unmatched: 5. The CDR3 loop spans 17 amino acids.

V is TRBV19 and J is TRBJ1-2; D is unclear. Germline CDR1 is LNHDA and CDR2 is SQIVND (reference sequence). This CDR3 has 12 residues. V gave up 10 bases and J gave up 4 bases, with 13 bases separating them. CDR3 coding DNA: TGTGCCATATGGCAGGAACCCTATGGCTACACCTTC. It yields the protein CAIWQEPYGYTF.

This clone was detected once. The CDR3 DNA sequence: TGTGCCAGCAGTTTCGGGACTAGCGGGTCCTACGAGCAGTACTTC. Its protein product is CASSFGTSGSYEQYF. The chain has TRBV28 and TRBJ2-7, with 12 bases fitting TRBD2. Germline assignment: CDR1 MDHEN and CDR2 SYDVKM. Trimming took 3 bases from V and 1 from J; bases not matched to a gene: 1. There are 15 residues in the CDR3.

V is TRBV11-2 and J is TRBJ2-7, with D hard to call. V lost 4 bases, J lost 2 bases, and 6 bases lay in between. CDR3 length: 12 residues. CDR1 and CDR2 (germline): SGHAT, FQNNGV. The DNA of the CDR3 is TGTGCCAGCAGCTCTGCTACCTACGAGCAGTACTTC. Its translation: CASSSATYEQYF.